This is a list of T cell receptor beta chains from one sample in a study of cytomegalovirus exposure and HLA in healthy donors. Here immunoSEQ multiplex PCR was the method, and the copy in TCRdb shows in-frame clones only, minus some. The sample contains 150,000 to 200,000 clones, approximately 80% of which appear only once. Sequencing input: PBMCs. The receptor set was obtained from a man aged 18 to 29 in good health and CMV-seropositive. The CDR3 runs from the conserved cysteine through the conserved F or W. A D gene is named only where the DNA matches it firmly. Clone size is given for some rows only: seen once, a few or many times, or a class if the clone is expanded.

cdr3_aa cdr3_nt j_call d_call clone_size v_call
CASVRGSTDTQYF TGTGCCAGCGTGCGGGGTAGCACAGATACGCAGTATTTT TRBJ2-3 . . TRBV6-6
CASNRGSGVYYEQYF TGTGCCAGCAACCGAGGGAGCGGGGTCTACTACGAGCAGTACTTC TRBJ2-7 TRBD2 . TRBV28
CASSLRLTAGNEQFF TGTGCCAGCAGTTTAAGACTAACGGCCGGCAATGAGCAGTTCTTC TRBJ2-1 . . TRBV27
CATVAGDNEQFF TGTGCCACCGTAGCGGGAGACAATGAGCAGTTCTTC TRBJ2-1 TRBD2 . TRBV10-3
CASSGRDRPRGGYTF TGTGCCAGCAGCGGCAGGGACAGGCCCCGGGGTGGCTACACCTTC TRBJ1-2 TRBD1 once TRBV5-4
CASSLAGGASTDTQYF TGCGCCAGCAGCTTGGCCGGGGGTGCTAGCACAGATACGCAGTATTTT TRBJ2-3 . once TRBV5-1
CASRNRGSLGYEQYF TGTGCCAGTAGGAATCGCGGGAGTTTGGGCTACGAGCAGTACTTC TRBJ2-7 TRBD2 . TRBV19
CAISEGTGQLQPQHF TGTGCCATCAGTGAGGGGACAGGGCAGTTGCAGCCCCAGCATTTT TRBJ1-5 TRBD1 . TRBV10-3
CASSLATGPEEQYF TGTGCCAGCAGCTTGGCTACAGGGCCTGAAGAGCAGTACTTC TRBJ2-7 . . TRBV5-6
CAWSKTSSYNEQFF TGTGCCTGGAGTAAAACTAGCAGTTACAATGAGCAGTTCTTC TRBJ2-1 . . TRBV30
CASEFGSFNEQFF TGTGCCAGCGAATTTGGCTCCTTTAATGAGCAGTTCTTC TRBJ2-1 . . TRBV2
CASSQVEGPTEAFF TGCGCCAGCAGCCAAGTGGAGGGGCCCACTGAAGCTTTCTTT TRBJ1-1 . . TRBV4-3
CASKGQGENIQYF TGTGCCAGCAAAGGACAGGGAGAAAACATTCAGTACTTC TRBJ2-4 TRBD1 . TRBV6-5
CAIRDSGEQFF TGTGCCATCAGGGATAGCGGTGAGCAGTTCTTC TRBJ2-1 . . TRBV10-3
CSVEVRDRVRETQYF TGCAGCGTTGAAGTGAGGGACAGGGTTCGGGAGACCCAGTACTTC TRBJ2-5 TRBD1 . TRBV29-1
CASSRTSDSSYNEQFF TGTGCCAGCAGCAGGACTAGCGACAGCTCCTACAATGAGCAGTTCTTC TRBJ2-1 TRBD2 . TRBV7-2
CASSVGGSEAFF TGTGCCAGCAGCGTAGGCGGCAGTGAAGCTTTCTTT TRBJ1-1 . . TRBV9
CATRGVRPYEQYF TGTGCCACCCGGGGGGTAAGACCCTACGAGCAGTACTTC TRBJ2-7 TRBD2 . TRBV7-9
CASSPEQLLRTGELFF TGTGCCAGCAGCCCGGAACAGCTCCTAAGGACCGGGGAGCTGTTTTTT TRBJ2-2 . few TRBV5-4
CASKVGLKLGEQYF TGTGCCAGCAAAGTGGGCCTTAAGCTTGGCGAGCAGTACTTC TRBJ2-7 . . TRBV27
CASRALLRVGEQFF TGTGCCAGCAGGGCTCTTCTCAGGGTCGGCGAGCAGTTCTTC TRBJ2-1 . . TRBV7-8
CASSEARFNEKLFF TGTGCCAGCAGTGAGGCCAGATTTAATGAAAAACTGTTTTTT TRBJ1-4 . . TRBV2
CSVVGVYEQYF TGCAGCGTTGTCGGGGTCTACGAGCAGTACTTC TRBJ2-7 . once TRBV29-1
CASRRDYEQYF TGTGCCAGCAGAAGAGACTACGAGCAGTACTTC TRBJ2-7 . . TRBV6-1
CASRTTGGNQPQHF TGTGCCAGTAGGACTACAGGGGGCAATCAGCCCCAGCATTTT TRBJ1-5 TRBD1 . TRBV19
CAWSVFLGGELFF TGTGCCTGGAGTGTCTTCCTAGGTGGGGAGCTGTTTTTT TRBJ2-2 . . TRBV30
CASSPWGGGYTF TGTGCCAGCAGCCCGTGGGGGGGTGGCTACACCTTC TRBJ1-2 . . TRBV7-6
CASSVALAGVREQFF TGTGCCAGCAGCGTAGCACTAGCGGGAGTAAGGGAGCAGTTCTTC TRBJ2-1 TRBD2 . TRBV9
CASSVQGDYGYTF TGTGCCAGCAGTGTCCAGGGCGACTATGGCTACACCTTC TRBJ1-2 . . TRBV6-4
CASSEPGRRSTDTQYF TGTGCCAGCAGTGAGCCGGGAAGGCGGAGCACAGATACGCAGTATTTT TRBJ2-3 . . TRBV28
CAWRAGWTNQPQHF TGTGCCTGGAGGGCAGGGTGGACCAATCAGCCCCAGCATTTT TRBJ1-5 . once TRBV30
CASSVAAGNLGEQYF TGTGCCAGCAGCGTAGCAGCGGGCAACCTCGGCGAGCAGTACTTC TRBJ2-7 . . TRBV9
CASSPTVTSAYEQYF TGTGCCAGTAGTCCAACGGTGACTAGCGCCTACGAGCAGTACTTC TRBJ2-7 TRBD2 few TRBV19
CASSLSGAYNEQFF TGTGCCAGCAGTTTAAGCGGGGCCTACAATGAGCAGTTCTTC TRBJ2-1 TRBD2 . TRBV27
CASKQTGGNEQFF TGTGCCAGCAAACAGACAGGGGGAAATGAGCAGTTCTTC TRBJ2-1 TRBD1 . TRBV27
CASRRLTASYEQYF TGTGCCAGCAGGCGCCTGACTGCTTCCTACGAGCAGTACTTC TRBJ2-7 . . TRBV27
CASSSQGDEKLFF TGTGCCAGCAGCTCACAGGGGGATGAAAAACTGTTTTTT TRBJ1-4 TRBD1 . TRBV7-9
CASLDRVGETQYF TGTGCCTCCTTGGACAGGGTGGGAGAGACCCAGTACTTC TRBJ2-5 TRBD1 . TRBV19
CASSTQGTGANVLTF TGTGCCAGCAGTACACAGGGTACTGGGGCCAACGTCCTGACTTTC TRBJ2-6 . . TRBV27
CAWSVQWGRGYTF TGTGCCTGGAGTGTTCAGTGGGGGCGAGGCTACACCTTC TRBJ1-2 . . TRBV30
CASSQYEATLKLFF TGTGCCAGCAGCCAATACGAGGCTACCTTAAAGCTTTTCTTT TRBJ1-1 . . TRBV14
CASSLWGVNEQFF TGTGCCAGCAGTTTATGGGGGGTCAATGAGCAGTTCTTC TRBJ2-1 . . TRBV27